The 21 T cell receptor beta chains given below trace back to one sample, sequenced in a study of response to subunit inactivated influenza vaccine. TCRdb used MiXCR to reprocess the RT-PCR reads, holding one entry per CDR3 protein. The repertoire includes hundreds of thousands of distinct CDR3 sequences, about 11% of them detected once, and about 11% sits in the top ten. This same sample was also part of a study on T cells expressing NK-cell markers. That source notes: Template switching by 5'RACE with UMIs generated the TCR beta cDNA.

Here the sequenced sample was PBMCs from blood, taken on the day of vaccination. The receptor source for this set is a man aged 45-60 years who received an inactivated influenza vaccine.

This clonotype was picked up many times. The J gene is TRBJ2-5, the V gene TRBV5-1; 7 bases agree with TRBD1. V shed 0 bases and J 4 bases; nucleotides not matched to a gene: 6. The CDR3 consists of 15 residues. Per germline, CDR1 SGHRS and CDR2 YFSETQ. CDR3 loop: CASSLATGQTETQYF. DNA of the CDR3: TGCGCCAGCAGCTTGGCCACGGGACAGACAGAGACCCAGTACTTC. Drawing the rest from reference TRBV5-1 and TRBJ2-5, the complete variable domain is KAGVTQTPRYLIKTRGQQVTLSCSPISGHRSVSWYQQTPGQGLQFLFEYFSETQRNKGNFPGRFSGRQFSNSRSEMNVSTLELGDSALYLCASSLATGQTETQYFGPGTRLLVL.

In this sample, this clonotype turned up a few times. The V and J genes are TRBV12-3 or TRBV12-4 and TRBJ1-5; no clear D. V was clipped by 5 bases and J by 0 bases, with 8 bases between them. The CDR3 has 14 residues. DNA of the CDR3: TGTGCCAGCAGTACTGACGGTAGCAATCAGCCCCAGCATTTT. Translating it yields CASSTDGSNQPQHF.

This clonotype was seen ten or more times. The V call is TRBV12-3 or TRBV12-4, the J call TRBJ2-2, with a possible D match to TRBD2 (5 bases). Trimming removed 2 bases at V and 3 bases at J, with 10 bases between. CDR3 length: 15 amino acids. CDR3 in amino acids: CASSLSGVDTGELFF. The CDR3 coding sequence is TGTGCCAGCAGTTTATCCGGGGTAGACACCGGGGAGCTGTTTTTT.

The rearrangement links TRBV28 to TRBJ1-4; a weak D match, TRBD1 (6 bases). The V gene's germline CDR1 is MDHEN and CDR2 SYDVKM. Trimming stripped 2 bases from V and 4 bases from J, with 8 bases between. The CDR3 has 14 residues. The CDR3 nucleotides are TGTGCCAGCAGTTTAGGGACACTTAATGAAAAACTGTTTTTT. Translating it yields CASSLGTLNEKLFF.

This clonotype has a handful of counts. The genes are TRBV9 and TRBJ2-5; D unresolved. V dropped 0 bases and J dropped 4 bases, with 4 bases sitting between them. Germline CDR1 SGDLS, CDR2 YYNGEE. The CDR3 contains 12 residues. The CDR3: CASSVEGETQYF. In nucleotides, the CDR3 is TGTGCCAGCAGCGTAGAGGGAGAGACCCAGTACTTC.

This clonotype was observed many times. The chain employs TRBV29-1 and TRBJ1-1; maybe TRBD1 (6 bases). Germline lookup yields CDR1 SQVTM and CDR2 ANQGSEA. V lost 5 bases, J lost 1 base, and 11 bases lay in between. CDR3 size: 13 residues. CDR3 nucleotides: TGCAGCGTTAGGGGGGTCCGGAACACTGAAGCTTTCTTT. It codes for CSVRGVRNTEAFF. Full variable domain (outside the CDR3, taken from reference TRBV29-1 and TRBJ1-1): SAVISQKPSRDICQRGTSLTIQCQVDSQVTMMFWYRQQPGQSLTLIATANQGSEATYESGFVIDKFPISRPNLTFSTLTVSNMSPEDSSIYLCSVRGVRNTEAFFGQGTRLTVV.

This clonotype was seen only a few times. This chain joins TRBV10-3 and TRBJ2-5, with D perhaps matching TRBD2 (6 bases). V dropped 4 bases and J dropped 5 bases, with 8 bases sitting between them. CDR3 size: 12 residues. Looked up from germline, CDR1 is ENHRY and CDR2 is SYGVKD. The CDR3 here is CAISVTRETQYF. CDR3 bases: TGTGCCATCAGTGTGACTAGGGAGACCCAGTACTTC.

The rearrangement links TRBV4-3 to TRBJ2-1; 10 bases fit TRBD2. V was clipped by 4 bases and J by 7 bases; unmatched bases: 7. This CDR3 spans 15 amino acids. The germline CDR1 and CDR2 sequences are LGHNA and YSLEER. The CDR3 region has the DNA TGCGCCAGCAGCCTGGGACTAGCGACTAATAATGAGCAGTTCTTC. This encodes CASSLGLATNNEQFF.

The J gene is TRBJ2-7, the V gene TRBV18; 7 bases match TRBD2. CDR3 length equals 16 residues. The germline CDR1 and CDR2 sequences are KGHSH and LQKENI. V was clipped by 4 bases and J by 6 bases; unmatched bases: 15. The CDR3 coding sequence is TGTGCCAGCTCACAATCCGTAGCGGGCGGGGCCAGCGAGCAGTACTTC. It codes for CASSQSVAGGASEQYF.

This clonotype was counted a single time. The J gene is TRBJ2-1, the V gene TRBV5-4; 10 nucleotides align to TRBD2. The length of the CDR3 is 17 residues. After removal of 0 bases from V and 4 bases from J, the junction contained 7 bases not matched to a gene. The germline gives CDR1 SGHNT, CDR2 YYREEE (reference sequence). The CDR3 spells CASSLVRGTSVYNEQFF. The CDR3 region has the DNA TGTGCCAGCAGCTTGGTTCGCGGGACTAGCGTTTACAATGAGCAGTTCTTC.

Only a few counts were recorded for this clonotype. Its ends do not fully match the called genes, so a read error is possible. The chain is built from TRBV7-7 and TRBJ2-3; TRBD1 matches at 10 bases. CDR3 length equals 15 residues. The germline gives CDR1 SSHAT, CDR2 FNYEAQ (reference sequence). In DNA form, the CDR3 reads TGTGCTAGCAGCGCGGGACAGGGGTTGACAGATACGCAGTATTTT. Its protein is CASSAGQGLTDTQYF.

This chain uses TRBV20-1 with TRBJ2-7; D may correspond to TRBD1 or TRBD2 (6 bases each). Germline V lookup: CDR1 DFQATT, CDR2 SNEGSKA (reference sequence). V was trimmed by 4 bases and J by 2 bases, leaving 9 bases between them. This CDR3 has 12 amino acids. In DNA form, the CDR3 reads TGCAGTGCTATTAGGGGGGCCTACGAGCAGTACTTC. Its translation is CSAIRGAYEQYF.

The chain recombines TRBV19 with TRBJ2-5; 10 bases line up with TRBD1. Losses at the gene ends were 7 bases for V and 5 bases for J; bases not matched to a gene: 13. This CDR3 has 16 amino acids. Germline CDR1 and CDR2: LNHDA and SQIVND (reference sequence). The CDR3 sequence: CASTSSPTGGRETQYF. CDR3 in DNA: TGTGCCAGTACCTCAAGCCCGACAGGGGGCCGTGAGACCCAGTACTTC.

This clonotype was found many times. The gene calls are TRBV12-3 or TRBV12-4 and TRBJ2-1; D gene unclear. The ends were cut back, 7 bases at V and 0 bases at J, with 13 bases in the middle. The CDR3 consists of 15 residues. The CDR3 is CASNIRSSSYNEQFF. The DNA for the CDR3 is TGTGCCAGCAATATACGGTCTAGCTCCTACAATGAGCAGTTCTTC.

The genes are TRBV6-2 or TRBV6-3 and TRBJ2-1, with D perhaps being TRBD1 or TRBD2 (5 bases each). The J call may be wrong; the DNA end is better matched by TRBJ2-7. The CDR3 is made up of 15 amino acids. Germline V CDR1 and CDR2: MNHEY, SVGEGT. CDR3 in amino acids: CASSYTGPAYNEQYF. The DNA of the CDR3 is TGTGCCAGCAGTTACACGGGACCAGCCTACAATGAGCAGTACTTC.

J is TRBJ2-5 and V is TRBV20-1; no definite D call. This CDR3 contains 13 residues. Germline values: CDR1 DFQATT, CDR2 SNEGSKA (reference sequence). The ends were cut back, 0 bases at V and 5 bases at J, with 10 bases in the middle. Here the CDR3 reads CSARDVGLETQYF. The CDR3, as DNA: TGCAGTGCTAGAGACGTGGGTTTGGAGACCCAGTACTTC.

This chain links TRBV6-2 or TRBV6-3 with TRBJ2-1; 7 bases match TRBD1. Losses at the gene ends were 0 bases for V and 6 bases for J; bases not matched to a gene: 5. The germline V gene has CDR1 MNHEY and CDR2 SVGEGT. This CDR3 has 15 residues. CDR3 amino acids: CASSYSGTAVNEQFF. The CDR3 DNA follows: TGTGCCAGCAGTTACTCTGGGACAGCGGTCAATGAGCAGTTCTTC.

At least ten counts were recorded for this clonotype. The chain's CDR3 is CASSKGTSGSNEQFF. CDR3 bases: TGTGCCAGCAGCAAAGGGACTAGCGGGAGCAATGAGCAGTTCTTC. The J gene is TRBJ2-1, the V gene TRBV11-2; TRBD2 aligns across 14 bases. Germline V gives CDR1 SGHAT, CDR2 FQNNGV. CDR3 length: 15 amino acids. With V trimmed by 5 bases and J by 6 bases, 3 bases remained unmatched. Filled out from reference TRBV11-2 and TRBJ2-1, the complete variable domain reads EAGVAQSPRYKIIEKRQSVAFWCNPISGHATLYWYQQILGQGPKLLIQFQNNGVVDDSQLPKDRFSAERLKGVDSTLKIQPAKLEDSAVYLCASSKGTSGSNEQFFGPGTRLTVL.

This clonotype was detected a few times. Germline and junction disagree at one end, which may indicate a read error. The V call is TRBV12-3 or TRBV12-4, the J call TRBJ2-5; 7 bases fit TRBD2. This CDR3 comprises 14 residues. The CDR3 DNA follows: TGCGCCAGCAGCCTCGCTAGCGGTCAAGAGACCCAGTACTTC. Its translation: CASSLASGQETQYF.

This clonotype was detected a few times. This chain links TRBV6-5 with TRBJ2-2; 9 positions agree with TRBD2. The CDR3 runs 16 residues. J gave up 4 bases and V 1 base, and 4 bases lay outside the gene matches. In germline, CDR1 is MNHEY, CDR2 SVGAGI. The CDR3 DNA follows: TGTGCCAGCAGTTACTTTCTAGCGGGGCCCACCGGGGAGCTGTTTTTT. Amino acid sequence: CASSYFLAGPTGELFF.

Only a few counts were recorded for this clonotype. V is TRBV12-3 or TRBV12-4 and J is TRBJ1-5; the D is unclear. This CDR3 comprises 15 residues. Trimming cost V 3 bases and J 3 bases, with 12 bases left between them. DNA of the CDR3: TGTGCCAGCAGTTTTCTTGGCCAGTTCAATCAGCCCCAGCATTTT. This translates into CASSFLGQFNQPQHF.